This T cell receptor beta chain was recorded in a study of identical twins. The CDR3 contains 19 residues. Germline-derived CDR1 and CDR2 are SGHAT and FQNNGV. Losses at the gene ends were 5 bases for V and 0 bases for J; bases not matched to a gene: 15. The donors were all healthy and Caucasian. The table lists this clonotype with many counts. Its cognate antigen is unknown. General study findings and limits: For monozygotic twins, models underestimated out-of-frame TCR alpha sharing. Abundant cord blood beta clonotypes carried fewer insertions; memory repertoires showed none.

TCRdb called the 5' RACE reads again in MiXCR, with one record for every CDR3 protein. The sample lists a few hundred thousand distinct CDR3 sequences, about 11% seen once, with 9% to 10% in the top ten. The gene calls are TRBV11-2 and TRBJ2-7; 11 bases are shared with TRBD2. The TCR comes from a man aged 50-59 years in good health. What was sequenced was memory T cells sorted from blood. This CDR3 is CASSHNPGLAAYSSYEQYF. CDR3 sequence (DNA): TGTGCCAGCAGCCACAATCCGGGACTAGCGGCTTACAGCTCCTACGAGCAGTACTTC.